Listed here are 30 T cell receptor beta chains from one sample, sequenced in a study of blood T cell repertoires in COVID-19. Assay: immunoSEQ multiplex PCR; the TCRdb copy retains only in-frame clones and omits some. This table has around 94,000 clones, around 90% appearing once. The material sequenced was peripheral blood. These receptors originate from a woman aged 45-65 years with COVID-19, enrolled during active disease.

J is TRBJ2-7 and V is TRBV6-6, with 8 bases fitting TRBD1. The CDR3 has 14 residues. The V and J ends lost 5 bases and 3 bases, in that order; junction bases with no gene match: 6. The germline gives CDR1 MNHNY, CDR2 SVGAGI (reference sequence). The CDR3 region is CASSMTGVVYEQYF. In DNA form, the CDR3 reads TGTGCCAGCAGTATGACAGGGGTAGTCTACGAGCAGTACTTC.

This clone has only a few counts. The gene calls are TRBV7-2 and TRBJ1-4; a weak D match, TRBD1 (5 bases). V was shortened by 5 bases and J by 0 bases, with 10 bases between the two germline ends. Germline CDR1 is SGHTA and CDR2 is FQGNSA. The CDR3 loop spans 15 amino acids. For the CDR3, the DNA is TGTGCCAGCAGCCACCCAGGGACAACTAATGAAAAACTGTTTTTT. Encoded protein: CASSHPGTTNEKLFF.

The J gene is TRBJ1-2, the V gene TRBV4-1; D is unresolved. The CDR3 is made up of 13 amino acids. CDR1 is MGHRA and CDR2 is YSYEKL in the germline V gene. V lost 1 base and J lost 8, with 11 bases in between. CDR3 loop: CASSQVGRRGYTF. The CDR3 coding sequence is TGCGCCAGCAGCCAAGTTGGGCGGAGGGGCTACACCTTC.

This clone was detected only once. This CDR3 is also generated by other DNA sequences in the sample. V is TRBV5-5 and J is TRBJ1-5; TRBD1 aligns across 7 bases. Germline CDR1 is SGHKS and CDR2 is YYEKEE (reference sequence). The CDR3 consists of 16 residues. With 0 bases clipped from V and 6 bases from J, the junction kept 9 bases outside the gene matches. The CDR3 coding sequence is TGTGCCAGCAGCTTGGGACAGGGTATCCCAAGTCAGCCCCAGCATTTT. This translates into CASSLGQGIPSQPQHF.

The V and J genes are TRBV29-1 and TRBJ1-1; D might be TRBD1 (5 bases). This CDR3 comprises 12 residues. CDR1 SQVTM and CDR2 ANQGSEA come from the germline V gene. Trimming cost V 4 bases and J 6 bases, with 12 bases left between them. The CDR3 loop is CSVVGGAAEAFF. CDR3 sequence (DNA): TGCAGCGTTGTGGGAGGGGCCGCTGAAGCTTTCTTT.

The chain joins TRBV10-3 to TRBJ2-3, with TRBD2 identical over 7 bases. Germline CDR1 ENHRY, CDR2 SYGVKD. This CDR3 is 15 amino acids long. V shed 3 bases, J shed 0 bases, and the junction held 3 bases outside the gene matches. Written as DNA, the CDR3 is TGTGCCATCAGTGACGGGACTACTAGCACAGATACGCAGTATTTT. It encodes CAISDGTTSTDTQYF.

The chain joins TRBV2 to TRBJ1-5, with a possible D match to TRBD1 (6 bases). The germline V gene encodes CDR1 SNHLY and CDR2 FYNNEI. Trimming took 3 bases from V and 1 from J, leaving 10 bases between them. This CDR3 is 15 amino acids long. The CDR3 DNA reads as TGTGCCAGCAGTGAGAACAGGGTCAGCAATCAGCCCCAGCATTTT. Its protein is CASSENRVSNQPQHF.

Only one count was recorded for this clone. The chain couples TRBV5-1 to TRBJ2-7, with D possibly TRBD2 on 6 matching bases. CDR1 SGHRS and CDR2 YFSETQ come from the germline V gene. Trimming removed 0 bases at V and 3 bases at J, with 25 bases between. The CDR3 has 19 amino acids. CDR3 coding DNA: TGCGCCAGCAGCTTGGCCGGGCAGAATCGACGGACTACCTACTACGAGCAGTACTTC. It yields the protein CASSLAGQNRRTTYYEQYF.

The rearrangement uses TRBV7-2 and TRBJ2-2; TRBD2 matches at 7 bases. The CDR3 length is 16 residues. The ends lost 2 bases at V and 1 base at J; junction bases unmatched: 4. Germline CDR1 and CDR2: SGHTA and FQGNSA. The CDR3 DNA is TGTGCCAGCAGCTTATGGGTAGCGGGGAACACCGGGGAGCTGTTTTTT. Its protein is CASSLWVAGNTGELFF.

The chain employs TRBV9 and TRBJ2-7; perhaps TRBD2 as D (7 bases). This CDR3 contains 17 residues. The V end was cut by 0 bases, the J end by 2 bases, with 18 bases between. CDR1 and CDR2 (germline): SGDLS, YYNGEE. The CDR3 spells CASSVGGMGGPPYEQYF. CDR3 nucleotides: TGTGCCAGCAGCGTAGGAGGTATGGGGGGGCCCCCCTACGAGCAGTACTTC.

The chain has TRBV19 and TRBJ2-7; TRBD2 might be the D (7 bases). Germline lookup yields CDR1 LNHDA and CDR2 SQIVND (reference sequence). Trimming left V 10 bases short and J 0 bases short, with 25 bases between. The CDR3 is made up of 17 amino acids. The CDR3 DNA reads TGTGCCACCTCAGCCGGGGGGCCAGGATGGGCCTCCTACGAGCAGTACTTC. It translates to CATSAGGPGWASYEQYF.

The V gene is TRBV7-2, the J gene TRBJ1-5, with 8 bases that match TRBD1. The germline CDR1 and CDR2 sequences are SGHTA and FQGNSA. Trimming took 7 bases from V and 3 from J; bases not matched to a gene: 5. The CDR3 consists of 14 residues. The CDR3 sequence: CASTSQGDNQPQHF. CDR3 DNA sequence: TGTGCCAGCACCTCACAGGGGGACAATCAGCCCCAGCATTTT.

The chain links TRBV5-1 to TRBJ1-5; 7 bases fit TRBD1. The CDR3 is 15 residues long. J gave up 3 bases and V 0 bases, and 3 bases lay outside the gene matches. Germline lookup yields CDR1 SGHRS and CDR2 YFSETQ. Here the CDR3 reads CASSLGGQYNQPQHF. The CDR3 DNA reads as TGCGCCAGCAGCTTGGGGGGACAGTACAATCAGCCCCAGCATTTT.

V usage is TRBV5-1 and J usage is TRBJ1-3; 9 bases map to TRBD1. Trimming removed 4 bases from V and 2 bases from J; junction bases left unmatched: 7. Germline V gene lookup returns CDR1 SGHRS and CDR2 YFSETQ. This CDR3 region has 16 residues. DNA for the CDR3: TGCGCCAGCAGCACGCACACAGGGGGCACTGGAAACACCATATATTTT. Translating it yields CASSTHTGGTGNTIYF. The whole variable domain, remainder taken from reference TRBV5-1 and TRBJ1-3, is KAGVTQTPRYLIKTRGQQVTLSCSPISGHRSVSWYQQTPGQGLQFLFEYFSETQRNKGNFPGRFSGRQFSNSRSEMNVSTLELGDSALYLCASSTHTGGTGNTIYFGEGSWLTVV.

The J gene is TRBJ1-2, the V gene TRBV11-3, with a possible D match to TRBD1 (6 bases). The CDR3 is 15 residues long. Trimming stripped 5 bases from V and 2 bases from J, with 15 bases between. Germline loops: CDR1 SGHNT, CDR2 YENEEA. CDR3 region: CASSASSQGNYGYTF. The CDR3 region has the DNA TGTGCCAGCAGCGCCAGCTCTCAGGGGAACTATGGCTACACCTTC. The full variable domain, with the rest looked up from reference TRBV11-3 and TRBJ1-2, is EAGVVQSPRYKIIEKKQPVAFWCNPISGHNTLYWYLQNLGQGPELLIRYENEEAVDDSQLPKDRFSAERLKGVDSTLKIQPAELGDSAVYLCASSASSQGNYGYTFGSGTRLTVV.

This chain joins TRBV7-9 and TRBJ1-1; the D gene is possibly TRBD1 (5 bases). The CDR3 covers 12 residues. Between the trimmed V and J ends, which lost 5 bases and 7 bases, there was a span of 11 bases. Germline CDR1 and CDR2: SEHNR and FQNEAQ (reference sequence). The CDR3 bases are TGTGCCAGCAGCCCGGGGGACGGTGAAGCTTTCTTT. As protein: CASSPGDGEAFF.

The CDR3 nucleotides are TGCGCCAGCAGCCCGGGACAGGGAACAGATACGCAGTATTTT. Its translation is CASSPGQGTDTQYF. J is TRBJ2-3 and V is TRBV5-1; 9 nucleotides line up with TRBD1. V shed 4 bases, J shed 3 bases, and the junction held 3 bases outside the gene matches. This CDR3 has 14 residues. Germline lookup yields CDR1 SGHRS and CDR2 YFSETQ.

The chain couples TRBV19 to TRBJ2-2; 9 bases are a match to TRBD2. Losses at the gene ends were 6 bases for V and 0 bases for J; bases not matched to a gene: 14. The CDR3 loop spans 19 amino acids. Per the germline V gene, CDR1 is LNHDA and CDR2 is SQIVND (reference sequence). In DNA form, the CDR3 reads TGTGCCAGTAGAATTGATAGCGGGGGCCCGTTCGCGAACACCGGGGAGCTGTTTTTT. It yields the protein CASRIDSGGPFANTGELFF.

The rearrangement uses TRBV18 and TRBJ1-2; D might be TRBD1 (6 bases). Per germline, CDR1 KGHSH and CDR2 LQKENI. Between the trimmed V and J ends, which lost 6 bases and 3 bases, there was a span of 8 bases. The CDR3 runs to 12 residues. CDR3 DNA sequence: TGTGCCAGCTCCGACAGGCACTATGGCTACACCTTC. Amino acid sequence: CASSDRHYGYTF.

This chain uses TRBV19 with TRBJ2-3; maybe TRBD1 (5 bases). Germline CDR1 and CDR2: LNHDA and SQIVND (reference sequence). V was trimmed by 5 bases and J by 2 bases, leaving 17 bases between them. CDR3 length: 16 amino acids. The CDR3 sequence is CASSPGSGLITDTQYF. The CDR3 region has the DNA TGTGCCAGTAGTCCCGGGTCAGGGCTAATCACAGATACGCAGTATTTT.

This rearrangement joins TRBV28 to TRBJ2-3; 8 bases agree with TRBD2. Germline V gene data show CDR1 as MDHEN and CDR2 as SYDVKM. This CDR3 region has 14 residues. The J segment lost 1 base and the V segment lost 5 bases, leaving 2 bases of the junction unmatched. The CDR3, as DNA: TGTGCCAGCAGTCCAGCGGGGGGCACAGATACGCAGTATTTT. Its protein product is CASSPAGGTDTQYF. Variable domain in full (rest from reference TRBV28 and TRBJ2-3): DVKVTQSSRYLVKRTGEKVFLECVQDMDHENMFWYRQDPGLGLRLIYFSYDVKMKEKGDIPEGYSVSREKKERFSLILESASTNQTSMYLCASSPAGGTDTQYFGPGTRLTVL.

The chain couples TRBV7-2 to TRBJ2-5; D not resolved. The germline gives CDR1 SGHTA, CDR2 FQGNSA. The CDR3 covers 12 residues. Trimming stripped 5 bases from V and 0 bases from J, with 4 bases between. CDR3 loop: CASSPYQETQYF. For the CDR3, the DNA is TGTGCCAGCAGCCCGTACCAAGAGACCCAGTACTTC.

This clone was seen many times. The V call is TRBV20-1, the J call TRBJ2-7, with a weak D call TRBD1 (5 bases). Per the germline V gene, CDR1 is DFQATT and CDR2 is SNEGSKA (reference sequence). The CDR3 has 11 residues. In DNA, the CDR3 is TGCAGAGACCCAGGGTACGACGAGCAGTACTTC. This gives the protein CRDPGYDEQYF.

The J gene is TRBJ2-3, the V gene TRBV24-1; maybe TRBD1 (7 bases). Germline CDR1 is KGHDR and CDR2 is SFDVKD. The CDR3 is 14 residues long. V lost 12 bases to trimming and J lost 4 bases, with 19 bases between them. The chain's CDR3 is CASAGRGHPDTQYF. The CDR3 DNA reads as TGTGCCTCCGCGGGAAGGGGGCACCCAGATACGCAGTATTTT.

This clone was seen a single time. V usage is TRBV28 and J usage is TRBJ1-2; a weak D match, TRBD1 (6 bases). Between the trimmed V and J ends, which lost 3 bases and 3 bases, there was a span of 11 bases. Per germline, CDR1 MDHEN and CDR2 SYDVKM. CDR3 size: 14 residues. The CDR3: CASSLFRTDYGYTF. The DNA for the CDR3 is TGTGCCAGCAGTTTGTTTCGGACAGACTATGGCTACACCTTC.

V gene TRBV2 combines with J gene TRBJ1-2; D is uncertain. The V end was cut by 3 bases, the J end by 4 bases, with 12 bases between. CDR3 length: 14 residues. Germline loops: CDR1 SNHLY, CDR2 FYNNEI. The chain's CDR3 is CASSDHTATYGYTF. CDR3 nucleotides: TGTGCCAGCAGTGACCATACAGCTACCTATGGCTACACCTTC.

CDR3 amino acids: CASIGDTEAFF. The CDR3 coding sequence is TGTGCCAGCATCGGGGACACTGAAGCTTTCTTT. This chain joins TRBV28 and TRBJ1-1; D remains unclear. Germline-derived CDR1 and CDR2 are MDHEN and SYDVKM. The V gene lost 7 bases and the J gene lost 3 bases, with 6 bases spanning the gap. This CDR3 has 11 amino acids.

This chain uses TRBV4-2 with TRBJ1-2, with D perhaps TRBD1 (5 bases). Germline V gene lookup returns CDR1 LGHNA and CDR2 YNFKEQ. This CDR3 comprises 16 residues. The V gene lost 0 bases and the J gene lost 2 bases, with 13 bases spanning the gap. The CDR3 spells CASSQELGGANYGYTF. The DNA for the CDR3 is TGTGCCAGCAGCCAAGAGCTGGGAGGGGCCAACTATGGCTACACCTTC.

This clone was observed once. V and J are TRBV28 and TRBJ2-3, with a weak D call TRBD1 (6 bases). Germline V gene data show CDR1 as MDHEN and CDR2 as SYDVKM. The CDR3 consists of 14 residues. Trimming pared 3 bases from V and 2 bases from J, leaving 9 bases between. Here the CDR3 DNA reads TGTGCCAGCAGTTTGAGGGACACCACAGATACGCAGTATTTT. Translating gives CASSLRDTTDTQYF.

This clone was detected only once. This chain joins TRBV30 and TRBJ1-4; TRBD1 matches 9 bases. Germline CDR1 GTSNPN, CDR2 SVGIG (reference sequence). V was clipped by 4 bases and J by 10 bases; unmatched bases: 10. CDR3 length: 14 amino acids. CDR3 protein: CAWKIGTGQGKLFF. Written as DNA, the CDR3 is TGTGCCTGGAAGATCGGGACAGGGCAAGGAAAACTGTTTTTT.